A selection of T cell receptor beta chains follows, all from one sample in a study of shared clonotypes between healthy human individuals. Data came from immunoSEQ multiplex PCR; TCRdb stores just in-frame clones and leaves some out. The table has about 1,900,000 clones, roughly 95% seen once. Sequenced material: naive CD8+ T cells sorted from blood. The receptors derive from a man aged 18 to 29 in good health. Each CDR3 is given with its conserved first and last residue.

>TRBV9|TRBJ1-6
CASSPSGGSPLHF
>TRBV28|TRBJ2-1
CASSLIGAGGWGEQFF
>TRBV4-3|TRBJ2-7
CASSQDGADRGEQYF
>TRBV5-1|TRBJ1-1
CASSFLTVKNTEAFF
>TRBV7-2|TRBJ2-7
CASSLLGSGYEQYF
>TRBV4-3|TRBJ2-7
CASSQDGTSVSYEQYF
>TRBV4-1|TRBJ2-1
CASSQGPAGSYNEQFF
>TRBV5-6|TRBJ2-5
CASSRLEQETQYF
>TRBV13|TRBJ2-1
CASSPGGGQFF
>TRBV19|TRBJ2-1
CASSETSGSAYNEQFF
>TRBV19|TRBJ2-2
CASMAGENTGELFF
>TRBV13|TRBJ2-1
CASSAGTGFNEQFF
>TRBV4-1|TRBJ2-1
CASSQGDRGLEQFF
>TRBV28|TRBJ1-6
CASSPLLNSPLHF
>TRBV7-2|TRBJ2-3
CASSLGGRDTDTQYF
>TRBV7-3|TRBJ2-5
CASSLGTSGGWETQYF
>TRBV7-9|TRBJ2-7
CASSLPNYEQYF
>TRBV6-5|TRBJ2-7
CASIGGAYEQYF
>TRBV5-4|TRBJ2-3
CASSPGQVTDTQYF
>TRBV7-6|TRBJ2-1
CASSLAQGLHEQFF
>TRBV19|TRBJ1-1
CASPLDRVERTEAFF
>TRBV4-3|TRBJ2-2
CASSQDGSGTGELFF
>TRBV28|TRBJ2-3
CASAGGLTDTQYF
>TRBV9|TRBJ2-7
CASSSEGTGIYEQYF
>TRBV13|TRBJ1-2
CASSLGLGTGQGGYTF
>TRBV9|TRBJ2-3
CASSVLAGRDTQYF
>TRBV19|TRBJ2-7
CASSTGLAGAVYEQYF
>TRBV4-1|TRBJ2-3
CASTPREGVTQYF
>TRBV4-1|TRBJ2-7
CASSHFSGDSSYEQYF